Shown below are 3 T cell receptor beta chains from a single sample sequenced in a study of neurological immune-mediated disorders. One entry per CDR3 protein, called by TCRdb with MiXCR from the 5' RACE reads. The sample records about 70,000 distinct CDR3 sequences, 2.5% to 4% being singletons. The sequencing sample was made of PBMCs. The receptors shown here come from a woman in her forties or fifties with multiple sclerosis.

This clonotype has a count of ten or more. The rearrangement joins TRBV5-5 to TRBJ1-6; no definite D call. This CDR3 is built from 15 residues. CDR1 is SGHKS and CDR2 is YYEKEE in the germline V gene (reference sequence). V was pared by 3 bases and J by 9 bases, with 16 bases between. For the CDR3, the DNA is TGTGCCAGCAGCTCGGACCCGCCGGGAAGTTCACCCCTCCACTTT. Amino acids: CASSSDPPGSSPLHF. Full variable domain (remainder filled in from reference TRBV5-5 and TRBJ1-6): DAGVTQSPTHLIKTRGQQVTLRCSPISGHKSVSWYQQVLGQGPQFIFQYYEKEERGRGNFPDRFSARQFPNYSSELNVNALLLGDSALYLCASSSDPPGSSPLHFGNGTRLTVT.

J is TRBJ1-2 and V is TRBV4-1; the D is unclear. Looked up from germline, CDR1 is MGHRA and CDR2 is YSYEKL. V gave up 0 bases and J gave up 3 bases, with 8 bases separating them. The CDR3 is made up of 14 amino acids. The chain's CDR3 is CASSQDPDDYGYTF. The DNA of the CDR3 is TGCGCCAGCAGCCAAGATCCCGATGACTATGGCTACACCTTC.

This clonotype appeared many times. The CDR3 is CSATIAEGFSYNEQFF. The CDR3 DNA follows: TGCAGTGCTACCATCGCGGAGGGGTTCTCCTACAATGAGCAGTTCTTC. V usage is TRBV20-1 and J usage is TRBJ2-1, with D perhaps matching TRBD2 (6 bases). CDR1 and CDR2 (germline): DFQATT, SNEGSKA (reference sequence). The V end was cut by 4 bases, the J end by 0 bases, with 16 bases between. The length of the CDR3 is 16 residues.